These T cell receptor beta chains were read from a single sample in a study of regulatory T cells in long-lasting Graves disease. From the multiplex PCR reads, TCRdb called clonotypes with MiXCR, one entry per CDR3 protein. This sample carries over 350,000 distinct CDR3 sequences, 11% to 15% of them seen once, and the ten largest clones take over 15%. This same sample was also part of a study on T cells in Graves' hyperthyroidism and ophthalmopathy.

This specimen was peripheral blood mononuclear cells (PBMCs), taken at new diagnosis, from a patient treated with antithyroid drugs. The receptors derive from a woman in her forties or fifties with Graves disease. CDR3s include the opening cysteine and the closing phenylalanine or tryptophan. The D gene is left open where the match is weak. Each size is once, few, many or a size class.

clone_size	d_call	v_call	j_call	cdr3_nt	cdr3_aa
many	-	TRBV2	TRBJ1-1	TGTGCCAGCAGTGGAGACATGAACACTGAAGCTTTCTTT	CASSGDMNTEAFF
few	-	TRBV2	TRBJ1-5	TGTGCCAGCGGCACCTCCTGGGTGCCCCAGCATTTT	CASGTSWVPQHF
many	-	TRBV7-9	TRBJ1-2	TGTGCCAGCAGCTCAGGGGTCGGCTATGGCTACACCTTC	CASSSGVGYGYTF
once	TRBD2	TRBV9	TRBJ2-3	TGTGCCAGCAGCGTAGGGACTAGCGGGACTCGCACAGATACGCAGTATTTT	CASSVGTSGTRTDTQYF
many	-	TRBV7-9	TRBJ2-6	TGTGCCAGCAGCTTAGGCTCTGGGGCCAACGTCCTGACTTTC	CASSLGSGANVLTF
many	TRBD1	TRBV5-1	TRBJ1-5	TGCGCCAGCAGCGTTGACGGACAGGGTGGTCAGCCCCAGCATTTT	CASSVDGQGGQPQHF
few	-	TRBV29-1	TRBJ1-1	TGCAGCGTCGCCGAACAGCGAGAGAACACTGAAGCTTTCTTT	CSVAEQRENTEAFF
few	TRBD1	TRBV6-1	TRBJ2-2	TGTGCCAGCAGCCCACAGGGGGCCGGGGAGCTGTTTTTT	CASSPQGAGELFF
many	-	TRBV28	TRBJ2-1	TGTGCCAGCAGTCGCAGGCCCGGGGAGCAGTTCTTC	CASSRRPGEQFF
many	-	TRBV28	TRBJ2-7	TGTGCCAGCAGTTTCACCAGCTACGAGCAGTACTTC	CASSFTSYEQYF
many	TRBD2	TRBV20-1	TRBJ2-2	TGCAGTGCTAGAGATCAAGACGGGAGGGCCTGGGGCGGGGAGCTGTTTTTT	CSARDQDGRAWGGELFF
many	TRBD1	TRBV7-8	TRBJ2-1	TGTGCCAGCAGCTATGGGACAGGGGGCGGCCTTACTTCCTACAATGAGCAGTTCTTC	CASSYGTGGGLTSYNEQFF
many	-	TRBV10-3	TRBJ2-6	TGTGCCATCAGTGAGTCAGGGGGCTCTGGGGCCAACGTCCTGACTTTC	CAISESGGSGANVLTF
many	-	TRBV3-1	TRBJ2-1	TGTGCCAGCAGCCCTGCGGGGAGCGGAGATTTCGGGCAGTTCTTC	CASSPAGSGDFGQFF
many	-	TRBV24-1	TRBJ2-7	TGTGCCACCAGTGAGGAAACTTCCTACGAGCAGTACTTC	CATSEETSYEQYF
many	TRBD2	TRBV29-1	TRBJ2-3	TGCAGCGGGGAGCGGGGAGGGCCGGGAGATACGCAGTATTTT	CSGERGGPGDTQYF
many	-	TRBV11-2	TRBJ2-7	TGTGCCAGCAGCTATGGCCGACAGGATATTCGTAACGAGCAGTACTTC	CASSYGRQDIRNEQYF
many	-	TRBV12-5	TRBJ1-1	TGTGCTAGTGGTTTGTGCAGCTTGAACACTGAAGCTTTCTTT	CASGLCSLNTEAFF
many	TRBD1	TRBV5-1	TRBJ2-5	TGCGCCAGCAGCTTGGGACAGGGGGCATCGGGAGAGACCCAGTACTTC	CASSLGQGASGETQYF
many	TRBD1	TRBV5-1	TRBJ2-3	TGCGCCAGCAGCTCGGGACAGGGGCGGCGGCAGTATTTT	CASSSGQGRRQYF